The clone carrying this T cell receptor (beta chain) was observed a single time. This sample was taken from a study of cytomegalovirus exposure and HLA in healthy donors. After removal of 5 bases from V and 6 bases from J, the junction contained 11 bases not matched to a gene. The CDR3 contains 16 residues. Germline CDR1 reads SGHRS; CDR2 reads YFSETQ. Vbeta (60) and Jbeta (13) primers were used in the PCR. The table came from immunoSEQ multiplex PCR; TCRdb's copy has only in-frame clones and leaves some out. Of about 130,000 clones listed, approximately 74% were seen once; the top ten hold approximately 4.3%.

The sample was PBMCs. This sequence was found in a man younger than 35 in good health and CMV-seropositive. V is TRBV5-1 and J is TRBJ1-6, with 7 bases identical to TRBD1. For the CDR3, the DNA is TGCGCCAGCAGTGAAGGGACAGTTAGCCTTAATTCACCCCTCCACTTT. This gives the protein CASSEGTVSLNSPLHF.